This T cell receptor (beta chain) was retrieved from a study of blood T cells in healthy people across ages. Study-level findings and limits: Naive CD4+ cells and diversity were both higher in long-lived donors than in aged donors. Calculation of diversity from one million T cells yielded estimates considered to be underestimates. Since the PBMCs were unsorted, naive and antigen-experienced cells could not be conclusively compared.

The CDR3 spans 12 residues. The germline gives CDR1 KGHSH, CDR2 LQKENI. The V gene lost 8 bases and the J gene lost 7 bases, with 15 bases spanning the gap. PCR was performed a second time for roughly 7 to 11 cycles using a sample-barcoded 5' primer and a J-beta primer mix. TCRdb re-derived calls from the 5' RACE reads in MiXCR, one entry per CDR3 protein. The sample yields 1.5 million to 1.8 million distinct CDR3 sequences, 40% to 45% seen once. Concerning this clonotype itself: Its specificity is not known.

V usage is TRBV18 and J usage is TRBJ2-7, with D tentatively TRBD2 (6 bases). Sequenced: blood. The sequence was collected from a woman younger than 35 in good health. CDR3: CASAGLDNEQYF. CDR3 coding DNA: TGTGCCAGCGCGGGGCTAGACAATGAGCAGTACTTC.